These 22 T cell receptor beta chains originate from one sample sequenced in a study of cytomegalovirus exposure and HLA in healthy donors. Both 60 Vbeta primers and 13 Jbeta primers went into the PCR. The repertoire was sequenced with immunoSEQ multiplex PCR; TCRdb's copy has only in-frame clones and lacks some. The sample carries just over 150,000 clones, roughly 80% recorded once. Sequenced: PBMCs. The receptors come from a female donor in good health and CMV-seronegative.

V gene TRBV6-6 combines with J gene TRBJ2-5; the match to TRBD2 covers 10 bases. Germline V gene data show CDR1 as MNHNY and CDR2 as SVGAGI (reference sequence). Trimming removed 1 base from V and 3 bases from J; junction bases left unmatched: 5. This CDR3 is built from 16 residues. For the CDR3, the DNA is TGTGCCAGCAGTTACTATCTAGCGGGGGCCGAAGAGACCCAGTACTTC. Its translation: CASSYYLAGAEETQYF.

This clone was counted only a few times. The rearrangement uses TRBV6-6 and TRBJ2-6, with D uncertain. V lost 8 bases to trimming and J lost 0 bases, with 8 bases between them. From germline, CDR1 is MNHNY and CDR2 SVGAGI (reference sequence). The CDR3 covers 14 residues. In DNA, the CDR3 is TGTGCCAGCGTTCAGGACTCTGGGGCCAACGTCCTGACTTTC. Its protein is CASVQDSGANVLTF.

This clone occurred a few times. The chain employs TRBV5-1 and TRBJ2-7, with a weak D call TRBD2 (7 bases). In germline, CDR1 is SGHRS, CDR2 YFSETQ. This CDR3 contains 13 residues. The V and J ends lost 0 bases and 13 bases respectively, with 17 bases between them. The CDR3 DNA is TGCGCCAGCAGCTTGGCCGGAGGGAGGGGACAATACTTC. It codes for CASSLAGGRGQYF.

This chain uses TRBV27 with TRBJ1-3; the match to TRBD1 covers 8 bases. Germline-derived CDR1 and CDR2 are MNHEY and SMNVEV (reference sequence). The CDR3 loop spans 15 amino acids. V shed 6 bases and J 3 bases; nucleotides not matched to a gene: 7. The CDR3 loop reads CASRDAGQGGNTIYF. CDR3 nucleotide sequence: TGTGCCAGCAGGGACGCCGGACAGGGTGGAAACACCATATATTTT.

The CDR3 loop is CASSPGTGARREQYF. In DNA, the CDR3 is TGCGCCAGCAGCCCCGGGACAGGGGCGAGGAGGGAGCAGTACTTC. This chain connects TRBV5-1 to TRBJ2-7; 10 nucleotides agree with TRBD1. CDR3 length: 15 amino acids. V lost 4 bases and J lost 7; bases outside the gene matches: 11. CDR1 and CDR2 from the germline V gene are SGHRS and YFSETQ.

This clone was detected a few times. The V call is TRBV6-1, the J call TRBJ1-5; D is unresolved. V was trimmed by 1 base and J by 7 bases, leaving 11 bases between them. The V gene's germline CDR1 is MNHNS and CDR2 SASEGT. The CDR3 has 14 amino acids. CDR3 protein: CASSEGGGSQPQHF. The CDR3 DNA is TGTGCCAGCAGTGAAGGTGGCGGGAGCCAGCCCCAGCATTTT.

The V gene is TRBV11-2, the J gene TRBJ2-7; tentative D call: TRBD2 (6 bases). There are 13 residues in the CDR3. V lost 1 base and J lost 4, with 8 bases in between. CDR1 SGHAT and CDR2 FQNNGV come from the germline V gene. As DNA, the CDR3 is TGTGCCAGCAGCTTAGCGAGCGGGTACGAGCAGTACTTC. As protein: CASSLASGYEQYF.

The sample holds one count of this clone. The CDR3 DNA is TGTGCCAGCAGCATAAGGACAGGGAGCACAGATACGCAGTATTTT. It is translated as CASSIRTGSTDTQYF. V gene TRBV7-9 combines with J gene TRBJ2-3; TRBD1 agrees at 8 bases. There are 15 residues in the CDR3. The V gene's germline CDR1 is SEHNR and CDR2 FQNEAQ (reference sequence). J lost 0 bases, V lost 5 bases, and 4 bases had no gene match.

This clone was observed a handful of times. This chain joins TRBV7-9 and TRBJ1-2, with 8 bases matching TRBD1. CDR1 is SEHNR, CDR2 FQNEAQ, per germline (reference sequence). The CDR3 sequence is 13 residues long. Trimming removed 4 bases from V and 6 bases from J; junction bases left unmatched: 4. The DNA for the CDR3 is TGTGCCAGCAGCTCCGGGACAGGCGATGGCTACACCTTC. Its protein product is CASSSGTGDGYTF.

The chain has TRBV7-6 and TRBJ2-7, with D possibly matching TRBD1 (6 bases). Per the germline V gene, CDR1 is SGHVS and CDR2 is FNYEAQ. V lost 5 bases to trimming and J lost 2 bases, with 10 bases between them. This CDR3 contains 13 residues. CDR3 in DNA: TGTGCCAGCAGCCCCGGACAGACCTACGAGCAGTACTTC. Translated, it gives CASSPGQTYEQYF.

The rearrangement links TRBV7-9 to TRBJ2-1; 9 bases line up with TRBD2. CDR1 is SEHNR and CDR2 is FQNEAQ in the germline V gene (reference sequence). The ends lost 5 bases at V and 6 bases at J; junction bases unmatched: 8. The CDR3 is 15 residues long. The chain's CDR3 is CASSPDLAGFNEQFF. The DNA for the CDR3 is TGTGCCAGCAGCCCAGACCTAGCGGGATTCAATGAGCAGTTCTTC.

This chain joins TRBV5-1 and TRBJ1-2; D is unclear. Deletions cut 6 bases from V and 8 bases from J, with 23 bases between. This CDR3 is built from 15 residues. Per the germline V gene, CDR1 is SGHRS and CDR2 is YFSETQ. CDR3: CASTIMDGRLGGYTF. In DNA form, the CDR3 reads TGCGCCAGCACCATAATGGATGGTAGACTTGGCGGCTACACCTTC.

This clone was seen once. This chain joins TRBV9 and TRBJ2-7; 8 nucleotides line up with TRBD2. CDR3 length equals 14 residues. J gave up 6 bases and V 3 bases, and 8 bases lay outside the gene matches. Germline-derived CDR1 and CDR2 are SGDLS and YYNGEE. This CDR3 is CASSGSGTPFEQYF. CDR3 sequence (DNA): TGTGCCAGCAGCGGTAGCGGGACCCCCTTCGAGCAGTACTTC.

The chain employs TRBV7-8 and TRBJ2-1; TRBD2 agrees at 8 bases. CDR1 is SGHVS, CDR2 FQNEAQ, per germline. Germline trimming cut 3 bases from V and 2 bases from J; bases unmatched to any gene: 3. The CDR3 is made up of 15 amino acids. CDR3 region: CASSFFSGAYNEQFF. The CDR3 DNA reads TGTGCCAGCAGCTTTTTTAGCGGGGCCTACAATGAGCAGTTCTTC.

The chain combines TRBV6-6 with TRBJ2-7; TRBD1 might be the D (6 bases). V lost 2 bases to trimming and J lost 3 bases, with 8 bases between them. This CDR3 is 13 amino acids long. The germline gives CDR1 MNHNY, CDR2 SVGAGI (reference sequence). CDR3 residues: CASSYRTDYEQYF. In DNA form, the CDR3 reads TGTGCCAGCAGTTACCGGACAGACTACGAGCAGTACTTC.

This chain connects TRBV11-2 to TRBJ1-2; D possibly corresponds to TRBD1 (5 bases). CDR1 and CDR2 (germline): SGHAT, FQNNGV. Between the trimmed V and J ends, which lost 4 bases and 2 bases, there was a span of 23 bases. This CDR3 is 18 amino acids long. CDR3 amino acids: CASSSPPRRTRENYGYTF. CDR3 bases: TGTGCCAGCAGCTCCCCCCCCCGTCGGACAAGAGAAAACTATGGCTACACCTTC.

The chain has TRBV7-3 and TRBJ2-1; TRBD2 agrees at 8 bases. CDR1 and CDR2 from the germline V gene are SGHTA and FQGTGA. The CDR3 is made up of 14 amino acids. J gave up 7 bases and V 5 bases, and 7 bases lay outside the gene matches. CDR3 DNA: TGTGCCAGCAGCCCCGGACTAGCAGGAAATGAGCAGTTCTTC. Its translation is CASSPGLAGNEQFF. Combining the CDR3 with reference TRBV7-3 and TRBJ2-1 gives the whole variable domain GAGVSQTPSNKVTEKGKYVELRCDPISGHTALYWYRQSLGQGPEFLIYFQGTGAADDSGLPNDRFFAVRPEGSVSTLKIQRTERGDSAVYLCASSPGLAGNEQFFGPGTRLTVL.

The V call is TRBV5-1, the J call TRBJ1-1; 9 nucleotides line up with TRBD1. Trimming cost V 7 bases and J 0 bases; bases outside gene matches: 10. There are 16 residues in the CDR3. Germline loops: CDR1 SGHRS, CDR2 YFSETQ. CDR3 residues: CASRAGTGNMNTEAFF. The DNA of the CDR3 is TGCGCCAGCCGAGCCGGGACAGGGAATATGAACACTGAAGCTTTCTTT.

The CDR3 reads CASRRGHGEKLFF. DNA for the CDR3: TGTGCCAGCAGAAGGGGGCATGGTGAAAAACTGTTTTTT. V gene TRBV27 combines with J gene TRBJ1-4, with 7 bases fitting TRBD1. After removal of 6 bases from V and 7 bases from J, the junction contained 5 bases not matched to a gene. This CDR3 has 13 amino acids. Germline V lookup: CDR1 MNHEY, CDR2 SMNVEV (reference sequence).

There are a few counts of this clone. The chain has TRBV9 and TRBJ1-2; D is unresolved. V dropped 3 bases and J dropped 3 bases, with 12 bases sitting between them. Germline-derived CDR1 and CDR2 are SGDLS and YYNGEE. The CDR3 consists of 14 residues. The CDR3 spells CASSGSGKHYGYTF. The CDR3 coding sequence is TGTGCCAGCAGCGGATCCGGGAAGCACTATGGCTACACCTTC.

This chain links TRBV18 with TRBJ2-1; possible D gene TRBD1, 7 bases. V lost 6 bases, J lost 2 bases, and 17 bases lay in between. Germline V gene data show CDR1 as KGHSH and CDR2 as LQKENI. The CDR3 totals 16 residues. This CDR3 is CASSRDSSLTYNEQFF. CDR3 coding DNA: TGTGCCAGCTCGCGGGACAGTTCCCTAACCTACAATGAGCAGTTCTTC.

V usage is TRBV18 and J usage is TRBJ2-7; TRBD1 aligns across 9 bases. The CDR3 has 15 amino acids. Germline assignment: CDR1 KGHSH and CDR2 LQKENI. V lost 3 bases to trimming and J lost 0 bases; unmatched junction nucleotides: 3. This chain's CDR3 is CASSPDRGTSYEQYF. CDR3 sequence (DNA): TGTGCCAGCTCACCCGACAGGGGGACCTCCTACGAGCAGTACTTC.